A selection of T cell receptor beta chains follows, all from one sample in a study of T-cell reconstitution after alpha-beta-depleted transplantation in children. TCRdb re-derived calls from the PCR reads in MiXCR, one entry per CDR3 protein. The table lists roughly 500,000 distinct CDR3 sequences, around 18% of them singletons, with 3.3% in the top ten. The source material was PBMCs from the stem cell graft donor, sampled from the stem cell graft. The source of these receptors is a human donor who donated a stem cell graft to a child with acute lymphoblastic leukemia. CDR3s include the opening cysteine and the closing phenylalanine or tryptophan. Each record gives: clone size, V gene, J gene, CDR3 length, D gene, CDR3 protein, CDR3 DNA. The D gene is left open where the match is weak. The size field is filled for only some rows; it gives once, few, many or a size class.

>.|TRBV12-3/TRBV12-4|TRBJ2-1|14|.
CASRRQASYNEQFF
TGTGCCAGCAGGAGACAGGCCTCCTACAATGAGCAGTTCTTC
>.|TRBV6-5|TRBJ2-7|16|.
CASSYSAWDFTYEQYF
TGTGCCAGCAGTTACTCGGCTTGGGACTTCACCTACGAGCAGTACTTC
>few|TRBV7-8|TRBJ2-7|17|.
CASSPSSWSQGYYEQYF
TGTGCCAGCAGCCCCAGCTCGTGGAGCCAGGGCTACTACGAGCAGTACTTC
>few|TRBV11-2|TRBJ2-2|16|.
CASSLDRGYTPGELFF
TGTGCCAGCAGCTTAGATCGAGGCTATACCCCCGGGGAGCTGTTTTTT
>.|TRBV7-2|TRBJ2-1|15|.
CASSPGRRGYNEQFF
TGTGCCAGCAGCCCGGGGCGTCGGGGCTACAATGAGCAGTTCTTC
>many|TRBV6-5|TRBJ2-7|13|.
CASSYSTGREQYF
TGTGCCAGCAGTTACTCGACAGGACGCGAGCAGTACTTC
>.|TRBV3-1|TRBJ1-2|13|.
CASSHLQNYGYTF
TGTGCCAGCAGCCATCTACAGAACTATGGCTACACCTTC
>.|TRBV7-2|TRBJ2-5|15|.
CASSLGVQSHETQYF
TGTGCCAGCAGCTTAGGTGTCCAGTCCCACGAGACCCAGTACTTC
>few|TRBV6-2/TRBV6-3|TRBJ1-2|12|.
CASSLILYGYTF
TGTGCCAGCAGTTTGATTCTCTATGGCTACACCTTC
>.|TRBV12-1|TRBJ2-1|15|.
CASSPPRYLRDEQFF
TGTGCCAGCAGCCCTCCCCGATACCTGAGGGATGAGCAGTTCTTC
>.|TRBV7-2|TRBJ2-1|16|TRBD2
CASSWGIAGGLNEQFF
TGTGCCAGCAGCTGGGGGATAGCGGGTGGTTTGAATGAGCAGTTCTTC
>few|TRBV29-1|TRBJ2-1|13|.
CSERLSSYNEQFF
TGCAGCGAGCGCTTAAGTTCCTACAATGAGCAGTTCTTC
>few|TRBV7-2|TRBJ1-6|14|.
CASSLGFPHSPLHF
TGTGCCAGCAGCTTAGGATTTCCCCATTCACCCCTCCACTTT
>.|TRBV27|TRBJ2-3|13|.
CASRPYSPDTQYF
TGTGCCAGCAGGCCTTATAGCCCCGATACGCAGTATTTT
>.|TRBV18|TRBJ1-5|14|.
CASSPNVGKQPQHF
TGTGCCAGCTCACCTAACGTGGGAAAACAGCCCCAGCATTTT
>.|TRBV7-9|TRBJ2-7|14|.
CASSLEATGNEQYF
TGTGCCAGCAGCCTAGAGGCGACTGGGAACGAGCAGTACTTC
>.|TRBV12-3/TRBV12-4|TRBJ2-7|13|.
CASSFPGKDEQYF
TGTGCCAGCAGTTTCCCCGGGAAGGACGAGCAGTACTTC
>.|TRBV20-1|TRBJ2-5|14|TRBD2
CSARTPGGSETQYF
TGCAGTGCTAGAACGCCGGGGGGATCGGAGACCCAGTACTTC
>.|TRBV4-1|TRBJ1-4|12|.
CASSHRYEKLFF
TGCGCCAGCAGCCATCGATACGAAAAACTGTTTTTT
>.|TRBV4-1|TRBJ1-5|15|TRBD1
CASSQAGGAGQPQHF
TGCGCCAGCAGCCAAGCAGGGGGGGCTGGTCAGCCCCAGCATTTT
>.|TRBV7-9|TRBJ2-7|15|.
CASSLPRDYLYEQYF
TGTGCCAGCAGCTTACCTAGAGATTACCTCTACGAGCAGTACTTC
>few|TRBV5-6|TRBJ2-3|13|.
CASSDDRTDTQYF
TGTGCCAGCAGCGATGACAGGACAGATACGCAGTATTTT
>.|TRBV5-6|TRBJ2-7|15|TRBD2
CASSKRLAGAYEQYF
TGTGCCAGCAGCAAAAGACTAGCGGGGGCCTACGAGCAGTACTTC
>.|TRBV14|TRBJ2-1|12|.
CASSPQRNEQFF
TGTGCCAGCAGCCCCCAGCGCAATGAGCAGTTCTTC
>.|TRBV6-1|TRBJ2-7|15|.
CASSLFLTPGNEQYF
TGTGCCAGCAGCCTATTCCTTACCCCCGGGAACGAGCAGTACTTC
>.|TRBV12-3/TRBV12-4|TRBJ1-1|12|.
CASSLDILEAFF
TGTGCCAGCAGTTTAGACATACTTGAAGCTTTCTTT
>few|TRBV6-5|TRBJ2-6|12|.
CASASGANVLTF
TGTGCCAGTGCCTCTGGGGCCAACGTCCTGACTTTC
>.|TRBV4-1|TRBJ2-1|16|.
CASSQLDLISYNEQFF
TGCGCCAGCAGCCAACTCGACTTAATTTCCTACAATGAGCAGTTCTTC
>.|TRBV12-3/TRBV12-4|TRBJ2-5|13|.
CASSFTVQETQYF
TGTGCCAGCAGTTTCACAGTCCAAGAGACCCAGTACTTC
>.|TRBV4-1|TRBJ2-1|16|.
CASSQELGGSYNEQFF
TGCGCCAGCAGCCAAGAATTGGGTGGGTCCTACAATGAGCAGTTCTTC
>.|TRBV5-1|TRBJ2-5|15|.
CASSLDRNAGETQYF
TGCGCCAGCAGCTTGGACAGGAACGCGGGAGAGACCCAGTACTTC
>.|TRBV5-1|TRBJ2-3|15|TRBD2
CASSLLGGGPDTQYF
TGCGCCAGCAGCTTGTTGGGGGGAGGGCCAGATACGCAGTATTTT
>.|TRBV2|TRBJ2-7|12|TRBD2
CACSGVTYEQYF
TGTGCCTGTAGCGGGGTTACGTACGAGCAGTACTTC
>few|TRBV27|TRBJ2-3|15|.
CASSPETGVPDTQYF
TGTGCCAGCAGTCCCGAAACGGGGGTCCCAGATACGCAGTATTTT
>.|TRBV10-1|TRBJ2-7|15|TRBD1
CASSETGTGSYEQYF
TGCGCCAGCAGTGAAACCGGGACAGGCTCCTACGAGCAGTACTTC
>few|TRBV7-9|TRBJ1-2|13|.
CASSLPVYYGYTF
TGTGCCAGCAGCTTACCCGTCTACTATGGCTACACCTTC
>few|TRBV20-1|TRBJ2-2|16|.
CSARDGGSAGSGELFF
TGCAGTGCTAGAGATGGCGGTTCCGCAGGATCCGGGGAGCTGTTTTTT
>.|TRBV5-1|TRBJ2-7|15|.
CASSLEVGNSYEQYF
TGCGCCAGCAGCTTGGAGGTAGGGAACTCCTACGAGCAGTACTTC
>.|TRBV5-4|TRBJ2-5|13|.
CASSFTREETQYF
TGTGCCAGCAGCTTTACACGGGAAGAGACCCAGTACTTC
>.|TRBV29-1|TRBJ2-7|13|TRBD1
CSVGTGGMYEQYF
TGCAGCGTTGGGACAGGGGGGATGTACGAGCAGTACTTC
>few|TRBV20-1|TRBJ2-7|14|TRBD2
CSARVSGTAGEQYF
TGCAGTGCTAGAGTTAGCGGGACGGCAGGAGAGCAGTACTTC
>.|TRBV30|TRBJ1-1|13|.
CAWRLGGGTEAFF
TGTGCCTGGAGACTCGGGGGCGGCACTGAAGCTTTCTTT
>.|TRBV27|TRBJ1-2|16|TRBD1
CASSFIGTGSNYGYTF
TGTGCCAGCAGCTTTATTGGGACAGGGAGTAACTATGGCTACACCTTC
>once|TRBV10-2|TRBJ2-7|15|TRBD2
CASSDVAGAGYEQYF
TGCGCCAGCAGTGACGTGGCGGGAGCGGGCTACGAGCAGTACTTC
>.|TRBV15|TRBJ2-1|19|.
CATSRDIGTHGDGDNEQFF
TGTGCCACCAGCAGAGATATAGGGACTCACGGTGATGGTGACAATGAGCAGTTCTTC
>.|TRBV10-2|TRBJ2-2|12|.
CASREGAGELFF
TGCGCCAGCAGAGAAGGGGCCGGGGAGCTGTTTTTT
>.|TRBV29-1|TRBJ1-4|13|TRBD1
CSGLDRGEEKLFF
TGCAGCGGATTGGACAGGGGAGAGGAAAAACTGTTTTTT
>few|TRBV9|TRBJ1-6|16|TRBD1
CASSFYGTGVSAPLHF
TGTGCCAGCAGCTTCTACGGGACAGGGGTATCGGCACCCCTCCACTTT
>few|TRBV12-3/TRBV12-4|TRBJ2-3|16|.
CASSSYGADGQDTQYF
TGTGCCAGCAGTTCATACGGGGCGGACGGACAAGATACGCAGTATTTT
>few|TRBV5-1|TRBJ2-1|15|.
CASMPRFGVNNEQFF
TGCGCCAGCATGCCTCGGTTTGGGGTAAACAATGAGCAGTTCTTC
>.|TRBV7-8|TRBJ2-2|17|.
CASSHRGSRLNTGELFF
TGTGCCAGCAGCCACCGAGGTAGTCGCCTAAACACCGGGGAGCTGTTTTTT
>.|TRBV30|TRBJ2-7|12|.
CAWRGPPYEQYF
TGTGCCTGGAGAGGTCCCCCCTACGAGCAGTACTTC
>.|TRBV5-1|TRBJ2-7|13|.
CASSFGLNYEQYF
TGCGCCAGCAGCTTTGGCCTAAACTACGAGCAGTACTTC
>.|TRBV2|TRBJ2-7|13|.
CASTGLSSYEQYF
TGTGCCAGCACGGGGCTCAGCTCCTACGAGCAGTACTTC
>.|TRBV7-9|TRBJ1-2|12|.
CASSLSSLGYTF
TGTGCCAGCAGCTTAAGTTCGCTAGGCTACACCTTC